This paragraph covers one TCR beta chain sequence. These data originate in a study of shared clonotypes between healthy human individuals. CDR1 SGDLS and CDR2 YYNGEE come from the germline V gene. The CDR3 is 15 amino acids. With 4 bases clipped from V and 4 bases from J, the junction kept 8 bases outside the gene matches. The method was immunoSEQ multiplex PCR; TCRdb's version includes in-frame clones alone and lacks a portion of them. This table holds roughly 2.2 million clones, over 90% found once. The genes are TRBV9 and TRBJ2-3, with 8 bases aligning to TRBD2. The origin of this receptor is a man younger than 30 in good health. Some clones in this sample may be carry-over from other donors' samples. Sequencing input: naive CD4+ T cells from PBMCs. Documented subset: CD45RA+ positively selected. In nucleotides, the CDR3 is TGTGCCAGCAGCCCCCCCAGCGGGAGCGCAGATACGCAGTATTTT. The encoded protein is CASSPPSGSADTQYF.